Below, 11 T cell receptor beta chains from the same sample are listed, as sequenced in a study of CD8 T cells in Susac syndrome. cDNA came from approximately 0.5 to 1 ug RNA primed by random hexamers. TCRdb redid the calling of the immunoSEQ multiplex PCR reads with MiXCR, one entry per CDR3 protein. The table includes 85,000 to 130,000 distinct CDR3 sequences, approximately 93% detected once. The material sequenced was CD8+ T cells from PBMCs. The receptor set was obtained from a human donor with Susac syndrome.

This clonotype was detected once. The V call is TRBV6-6, the J call TRBJ1-1, with D maybe TRBD1 (6 bases). V was trimmed by 6 bases and J by 0 bases, leaving 8 bases between them. The CDR3 totals 13 residues. Germline CDR1 and CDR2: MNHNY and SVGAGI (reference sequence). The CDR3 bases are TGTGCCAGCAGATGGACAGTGAACACTGAAGCTTTCTTT. This encodes CASRWTVNTEAFF.

This sequence joins TRBV27 and TRBJ1-5, with 10 bases matching TRBD1. The V gene end was trimmed by 2 bases and the J gene end by 3 bases; junction bases not matched to a gene: 7. The CDR3 is 17 residues long. In germline, CDR1 is MNHEY, CDR2 SMNVEV (reference sequence). CDR3 sequence reads: CASSLSWTGGHNQPQHF. As DNA, the CDR3 is TGTGCCAGCAGTTTAAGTTGGACAGGGGGACACAATCAGCCCCAGCATTTT.

CDR3 sequence (DNA): TGTGCCAGCAGCTTGTTAGCGGGGGACGAGCAGTACTTC. Its protein product is CASSLLAGDEQYF. The chain recombines TRBV5-4 with TRBJ2-7; TRBD2 agrees at 9 bases. CDR1 SGHNT and CDR2 YYREEE come from the germline V gene (reference sequence). There are 13 residues in the CDR3. The J segment lost 5 bases and the V segment lost 1 base, leaving 1 base of the junction unmatched.

This sequence joins TRBV14 and TRBJ1-3, with 7 bases matching TRBD1. Trimming removed 5 bases from V and 0 bases from J; junction bases left unmatched: 7. The germline CDR1 and CDR2 sequences are SGHDN and FVKESK. The CDR3 runs to 16 residues. The CDR3 nucleotides are TGTGCCAGCAGCTCGCCGGGACAGTTCTCTGGAAACACCATATATTTT. This translates into CASSSPGQFSGNTIYF. Full variable domain (rest looked up from reference TRBV14 and TRBJ1-3): EAGVTQFPSHSVIEKGQTVTLRCDPISGHDNLYWYRRVMGKEIKFLLHFVKESKQDESGMPNNRFLAERTGGTYSTLKVQPAELEDSGVYFCASSSPGQFSGNTIYFGEGSWLTVV.

CDR3 region: CASSLGKGGHQETQYF. CDR3 coding DNA: TGCGCCAGCAGCTTGGGTAAAGGGGGGCACCAAGAGACCCAGTACTTC. The chain has TRBV5-1 and TRBJ2-5, with D tentatively TRBD1 or TRBD2 (6 bases each). V lost 0 bases and J 0 bases, leaving 12 bases between the germline ends. This CDR3 spans 16 amino acids. The germline CDR1 and CDR2 sequences are SGHRS and YFSETQ.

This chain connects TRBV12-3 or TRBV12-4 to TRBJ2-7; D is perhaps TRBD1 (6 bases). Trimming pared 6 bases from V and 1 base from J, leaving 10 bases between. The CDR3 sequence is 13 residues long. This CDR3 is CASRSGQSYEQYF. The CDR3, as DNA: TGTGCCAGCAGATCCGGACAGTCCTACGAGCAGTACTTC.

The gene calls are TRBV12-3 or TRBV12-4 and TRBJ2-3; TRBD1 is a possible D gene (5 bases). Trimming left V 4 bases short and J 2 bases short, with 10 bases between. The CDR3 spans 14 residues. The CDR3 reads CASSWEGDTDTQYF. CDR3 DNA: TGTGCCAGCAGTTGGGAAGGGGACACAGATACGCAGTATTTT.

This sequence joins TRBV20-1 and TRBJ1-2, with D unresolved. Trimming stripped 1 base from V and 4 bases from J, with 13 bases between. The germline V gene has CDR1 DFQATT and CDR2 SNEGSKA (reference sequence). The CDR3 extends over 14 amino acids. The CDR3 coding sequence is TGCAGTGCTAGAGGGGCAGCCTCCCGCTATGGCTACACCTTC. It is translated as CSARGAASRYGYTF.

V usage is TRBV9 and J usage is TRBJ1-1; D unresolved. The CDR3 totals 13 residues. CDR1 is SGDLS, CDR2 YYNGEE, per germline. The V end was cut by 5 bases, the J end by 3 bases, with 11 bases between. CDR3 nucleotides: TGTGCCAGCAGAAAAATCGGAGACACTGAAGCTTTCTTT. Residues: CASRKIGDTEAFF.

This clonotype was recorded only once. The genes are TRBV5-4 and TRBJ1-6; D is undetermined. The CDR3 is 15 amino acids. V gave up 4 bases and J gave up 8 bases, with 16 bases separating them. Germline V gene data show CDR1 as SGHNT and CDR2 as YYREEE (reference sequence). Here the CDR3 reads CASSPSGEVDSPLHF. Written as DNA, the CDR3 is TGTGCCAGCAGCCCAAGTGGGGAGGTGGATTCACCCCTCCACTTT. Full variable domain (missing parts from reference TRBV5-4 and TRBJ1-6): ETGVTQSPTHLIKTRGQQVTLRCSSQSGHNTVSWYQQALGQGPQFIFQYYREEENGRGNFPPRFSGLQFPNYSSELNVNALELDDSALYLCASSPSGEVDSPLHFGNGTRLTVT.

On this clonotype itself: A read error may produce the germline difference seen at one junction end. The chain uses TRBV5-1 and TRBJ2-7; D perhaps matches TRBD1 (5 bases). The CDR3 sequence is 13 residues long. From germline, CDR1 is SGHRS and CDR2 YFSETQ. As DNA, the CDR3 is TGTGCCAGCAGTTTGGGGCAGTCCTACGAGCAGTACTTC. Residues: CASSLGQSYEQYF. Supplemented by reference TRBV5-1 and TRBJ2-7, the full variable domain reads KAGVTQTPRYLIKTRGQQVTLSCSPISGHRSVSWYQQTPGQGLQFLFEYFSETQRNKGNFPGRFSGRQFSNSRSEMNVSTLELGDSALYLCASSLGQSYEQYFGPGTRLTVT.